This T cell receptor (beta chain) appears in the sequencing data of a study of shared clonotypes between healthy human individuals. Study-level points and caveats: Around 5% of naive CD4 clonotypes were common to several donors.

Clones were read by immunoSEQ multiplex PCR, and TCRdb kept only the in-frame ones, dropping some. There are a few million clones in the sample; just over 90% occur only once, and roughly 0.36% lies in the top ten. With regard to this clone: The antigen remains undetermined.

The clonotype originates from a man younger than 30 in good health. Some clones in this sample may be carry-over from other donors' samples. Specimen: naive CD4+ T cells from PBMCs. This sample's subset: CD45RA+ positively selected.

In DNA form, the CDR3 reads TGTGCCAGCAGTTCGTATGGCCAAGAGACCCAGTACTTC. It codes for CASSSYGQETQYF. The chain joins TRBV6-6 to TRBJ2-5; D uncertain. Germline V gene data show CDR1 as MNHNY and CDR2 as SVGAGI (reference sequence). The CDR3 extends over 13 amino acids. V lost 4 bases, J lost 1 base, and 7 bases lay in between.